This T cell receptor (beta chain) emerged from a study of Graves' ophthalmopathy and Graves' hyperthyroidism. The germline gives CDR1 LGHDT, CDR2 YNNKEL (reference sequence). The CDR3 runs 15 residues. Between the trimmed V and J ends, which lost 3 bases and 4 bases, there was a span of 16 bases. Other autoimmune diseases, uncontrolled infections, pregnancy and lactation each led to patient exclusion. It was on clinical symptoms, serum thyroxine, TRAb, thyroid ultrasound and orbital computed tomography that diagnosis relied. Researchers took RNA transcripts and amplified TCR beta CDR3 regions from them. HTBI primers primed a first-round RT-PCR, and a second-round multiplex PCR followed. TCRdb used MiXCR to reprocess the multiplex PCR reads, holding one entry per CDR3 protein. The profile shows around 600,000 distinct CDR3 sequences, about 41% of them singletons.

Sequencing input: peripheral blood. The V and J genes are TRBV3-1 and TRBJ2-7; a weak D match, TRBD2 (5 bases). This TCR was sampled from an adult man with Graves' ophthalmopathy. CDR3 sequence (DNA): TGTGCCAGCAGCCAGGCCATAGCGCTGCGATACGAGCAGTACTTC. Its translation is CASSQAIALRYEQYF.